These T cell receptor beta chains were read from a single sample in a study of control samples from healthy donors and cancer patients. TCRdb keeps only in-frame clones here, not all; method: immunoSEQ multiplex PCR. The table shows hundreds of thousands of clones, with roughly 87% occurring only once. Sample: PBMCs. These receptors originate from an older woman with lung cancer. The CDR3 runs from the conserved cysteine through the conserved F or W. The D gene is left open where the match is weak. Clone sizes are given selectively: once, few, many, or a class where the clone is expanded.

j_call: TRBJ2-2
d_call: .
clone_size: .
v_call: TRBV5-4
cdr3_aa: CASSRDRYTGELFF
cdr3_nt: TGTGCCAGCAGCCGAGACAGGTACACCGGGGAGCTGTTTTTT

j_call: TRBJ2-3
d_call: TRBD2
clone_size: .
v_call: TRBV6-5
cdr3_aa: CASSQREGTDTQYF
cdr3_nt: TGTGCCAGCAGTCAGCGGGAGGGCACAGATACGCAGTATTTT

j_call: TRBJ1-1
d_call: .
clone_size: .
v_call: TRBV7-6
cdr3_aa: CASSSGRRNTEAFF
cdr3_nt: TGTGCCAGCAGCTCGGGACGGAGGAACACTGAAGCTTTCTTT

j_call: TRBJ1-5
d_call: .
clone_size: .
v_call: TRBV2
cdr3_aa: CASSFQGSNQPQHF
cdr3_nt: TGTGCCAGCAGTTTCCAGGGAAGCAATCAGCCCCAGCATTTT

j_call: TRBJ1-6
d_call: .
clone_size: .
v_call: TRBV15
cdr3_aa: CATSRDRKLNSPLHF
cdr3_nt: TGTGCCACCAGCAGAGATAGGAAACTAAATTCACCCCTCCACTTT

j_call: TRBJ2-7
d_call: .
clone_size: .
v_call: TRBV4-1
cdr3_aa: CASSQGYVPRSYEQYF
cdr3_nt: TGCGCCAGCAGCCAAGGATACGTTCCCCGGTCCTACGAGCAGTACTTC

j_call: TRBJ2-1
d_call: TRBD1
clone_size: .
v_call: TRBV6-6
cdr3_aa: CASSLPGGVDNEQFF
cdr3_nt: TGTGCCAGCAGTCTTCCAGGGGGTGTCGACAATGAGCAGTTCTTC

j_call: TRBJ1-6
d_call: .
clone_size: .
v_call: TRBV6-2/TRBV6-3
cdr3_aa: CASSRGSDSPLHF
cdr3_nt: TGTGCCAGCAGTAGGGGGTCTGATTCACCCCTCCACTTT

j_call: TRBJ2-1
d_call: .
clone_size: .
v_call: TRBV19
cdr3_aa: CASTPPGYNEQFF
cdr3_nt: TGTGCCAGTACCCCTCCGGGCTACAATGAGCAGTTCTTC

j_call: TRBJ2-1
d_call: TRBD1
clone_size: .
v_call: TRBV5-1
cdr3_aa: CASSLGQTNYNEQFF
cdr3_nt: TGCGCCAGCAGCCTGGGACAGACGAACTACAATGAGCAGTTCTTC

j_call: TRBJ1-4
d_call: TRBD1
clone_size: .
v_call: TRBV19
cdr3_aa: CASRVSGGATNEKLFF
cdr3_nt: TGTGCCAGCAGGGTGTCAGGGGGCGCAACTAATGAAAAACTGTTTTTT

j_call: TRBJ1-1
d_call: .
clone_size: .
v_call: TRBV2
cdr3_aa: CASSAQGNTEAFF
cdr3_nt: TGTGCCAGCAGCGCACAGGGTAACACTGAAGCTTTCTTT

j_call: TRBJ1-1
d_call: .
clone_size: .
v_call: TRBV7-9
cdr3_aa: CASSATRGDTEAFF
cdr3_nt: TGTGCCAGCAGCGCCACGAGGGGGGACACTGAAGCTTTCTTT

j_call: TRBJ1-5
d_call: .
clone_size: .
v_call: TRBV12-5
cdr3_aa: CASGLVLQDNQPQHF
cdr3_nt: TGTGCTAGTGGTTTGGTTTTGCAGGACAATCAGCCCCAGCATTTT

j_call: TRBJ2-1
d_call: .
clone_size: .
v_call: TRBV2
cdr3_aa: CASRMLAPSEQFF
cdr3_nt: TGTGCCAGCAGGATGCTAGCCCCCTCGGAGCAGTTCTTC

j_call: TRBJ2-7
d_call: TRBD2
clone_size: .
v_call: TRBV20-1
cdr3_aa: CSASRGTSSYEQYF
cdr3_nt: TGCAGTGCTAGTAGGGGGACTAGCTCCTACGAGCAGTACTTC

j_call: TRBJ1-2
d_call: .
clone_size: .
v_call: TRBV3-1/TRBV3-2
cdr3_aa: CASSHLGELYGYTF
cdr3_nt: TGTGCCAGCAGCCATCTCGGGGAACTCTATGGCTACACCTTC

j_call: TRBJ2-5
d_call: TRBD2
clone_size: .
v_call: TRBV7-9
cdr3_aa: CASSLELGLAGEETQYF
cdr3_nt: TGTGCCAGCAGCTTAGAGCTGGGACTAGCGGGGGAAGAGACCCAGTACTTC

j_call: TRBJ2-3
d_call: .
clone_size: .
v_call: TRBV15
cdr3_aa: CATSRDRQDTQYF
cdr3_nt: TGTGCCACCAGCAGAGATCGGCAGGATACGCAGTATTTT

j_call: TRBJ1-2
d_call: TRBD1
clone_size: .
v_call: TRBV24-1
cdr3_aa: CATSDPRQGNGGYTF
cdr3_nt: TGTGCCACCAGTGACCCTCGACAGGGGAATGGTGGCTACACCTTC

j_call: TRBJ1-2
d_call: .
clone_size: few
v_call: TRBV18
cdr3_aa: CASSPQTGVAYTF
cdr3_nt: TGTGCCAGCTCACCACAAACAGGAGTGGCCTACACCTTC

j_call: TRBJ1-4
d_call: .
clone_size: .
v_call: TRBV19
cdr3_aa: CASTQRDGNEKLFF
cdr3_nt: TGTGCCAGTACTCAACGGGACGGGAATGAAAAACTGTTTTTT